Shown below are 8 T cell receptor beta chains from a single sample sequenced in a study of memory CD4+ T cells and cytomegalovirus serostatus. The sort gate was single viable CD3+CD4+CD8-CD45RO+ cells for memory CD4+ T cells. The table came from immunoSEQ multiplex PCR; TCRdb's copy has only in-frame clones and leaves some out. In the table there are 50,000 to 60,000 clones, roughly four fifths of which are singletons. Sequencing was performed on memory CD4+ T cells from blood. The receptors come from an adult in good health and CMV-seronegative.

The V and J genes are TRBV5-4 and TRBJ2-3; D possibly corresponds to TRBD1 (6 bases). Germline V gene lookup returns CDR1 SGHNT and CDR2 YYREEE (reference sequence). V lost 4 bases, J lost 0 bases, and 12 bases lay in between. The CDR3 spans 15 residues. CDR3 DNA: TGTGCCAGCAGCACCGGACAGTATAGCACAGATACGCAGTATTTT. Translating gives CASSTGQYSTDTQYF. Using reference TRBV5-4 and TRBJ2-3 for the parts outside the CDR3, the full variable domain is ETGVTQSPTHLIKTRGQQVTLRCSSQSGHNTVSWYQQALGQGPQFIFQYYREEENGRGNFPPRFSGLQFPNYSSELNVNALELDDSALYLCASSTGQYSTDTQYFGPGTRLTVL.

Written as DNA, the CDR3 is TGTGCCAGCAGCTTAGGTCTGGAGGGGACCCAGTACTTC. As protein: CASSLGLEGTQYF. The rearrangement uses TRBV11-2 and TRBJ2-5; a weak D match, TRBD2 (6 bases). V dropped 1 base and J dropped 7 bases, with 10 bases sitting between them. The length of the CDR3 is 13 residues. CDR1 is SGHAT, CDR2 FQNNGV, per germline.

This chain uses TRBV20-1 with TRBJ1-1; D gene uncertain. The CDR3 has 11 amino acids. Germline V CDR1 and CDR2: DFQATT, SNEGSKA (reference sequence). Trimming cost V 6 bases and J 7 bases, with 12 bases left between them. The CDR3 sequence is CSARDASEAFF. The CDR3 region has the DNA TGCAGTGCGCGGGATGCCAGTGAAGCTTTCTTT.

The chain joins TRBV2 to TRBJ1-1, with D unclear. Germline loops: CDR1 SNHLY, CDR2 FYNNEI. The V end was cut by 7 bases, the J end by 1 base, with 10 bases between. This CDR3 is built from 13 residues. CDR3: CASTQRWNTEAFF. The CDR3 DNA reads as TGTGCCAGCACCCAAAGGTGGAACACTGAAGCTTTCTTT. The complete variable domain, with remaining parts taken from reference TRBV2 and TRBJ1-1, reads EPEVTQTPSHQVTQMGQEVILRCVPISNHLYFYWYRQILGQKVEFLVSFYNNEISEKSEIFDDQFSVERPDGSNFTLKIRSTKLEDSAMYFCASTQRWNTEAFFGQGTRLTVV.

The chain has TRBV5-4 and TRBJ1-4, with D possibly being TRBD1 (5 bases). This CDR3 comprises 14 residues. Germline CDR1 SGHNT, CDR2 YYREEE (reference sequence). The V gene lost 1 base and the J gene lost 5 bases, with 9 bases spanning the gap. CDR3 nucleotide sequence: TGTGCCAGCAGCTTGCGGTGGGGGAATGAAAAACTGTTTTTT. Its protein is CASSLRWGNEKLFF.

V usage is TRBV7-2 and J usage is TRBJ1-1; tentative D call: TRBD1 (5 bases). Germline V lookup: CDR1 SGHTA, CDR2 FQGNSA. The CDR3 has 13 residues. Trimming took 3 bases from V and 8 from J, leaving 13 bases between them. The CDR3 loop reads CASSFGAWAEAFF. CDR3 in DNA: TGTGCCAGCAGCTTCGGGGCGTGGGCCGAAGCTTTCTTT. The whole variable domain, remainder taken from reference TRBV7-2 and TRBJ1-1, is GAGVSQSPSNKVTEKGKDVELRCDPISGHTALYWYRQSLGQGLEFLIYFQGNSAPDKSGLPSDRFSAERTGGSVSTLTIQRTQQEDSAVYLCASSFGAWAEAFFGQGTRLTVV.

This clone appeared a single time. The rearrangement joins TRBV2 to TRBJ2-7, with 10 bases identical to TRBD2. CDR3 length: 15 residues. Trimming cost V 1 base and J 2 bases; bases outside gene matches: 2. From germline, CDR1 is SNHLY and CDR2 FYNNEI. The CDR3 reads CASSEGTSGTYEQYF. CDR3 sequence (DNA): TGTGCCAGCAGTGAAGGGACTAGCGGTACCTACGAGCAGTACTTC.

The rearrangement joins TRBV5-1 to TRBJ1-1; TRBD1 might be the D (5 bases). The ends were cut back, 1 base at V and 1 base at J, with 8 bases in the middle. Per the germline V gene, CDR1 is SGHRS and CDR2 is YFSETQ. The CDR3 consists of 14 residues. For the CDR3, the DNA is TGCGCCAGCAGCTTGATAGGGGAGAACACTGAAGCTTTCTTT. This gives the protein CASSLIGENTEAFF.